This T cell receptor beta chain originates from a study of T cell changes during pregnancy in multiple sclerosis. Data came from immunoSEQ multiplex PCR; TCRdb stores just in-frame clones and leaves some out. Of about 73,000 clones in the sample, around 92% are singletons; the top ten hold about 2.5%. Germline trimming cut 6 bases from V and 4 bases from J; bases unmatched to any gene: 7. The CDR3 totals 14 residues. Germline V lookup: CDR1 MDHEN, CDR2 SYDVKM. The chain recombines TRBV28 with TRBJ1-2; 8 nucleotides line up with TRBD1. Specimen: peripheral blood, collected in the third trimester of pregnancy. This receptor was identified in a female donor in good health, enrolled as a control in a pregnancy study. The CDR3 reads CASSKTGGPYGYTF. In DNA form, the CDR3 reads TGTGCCAGCAGCAAAACAGGGGGGCCCTATGGCTACACCTTC.